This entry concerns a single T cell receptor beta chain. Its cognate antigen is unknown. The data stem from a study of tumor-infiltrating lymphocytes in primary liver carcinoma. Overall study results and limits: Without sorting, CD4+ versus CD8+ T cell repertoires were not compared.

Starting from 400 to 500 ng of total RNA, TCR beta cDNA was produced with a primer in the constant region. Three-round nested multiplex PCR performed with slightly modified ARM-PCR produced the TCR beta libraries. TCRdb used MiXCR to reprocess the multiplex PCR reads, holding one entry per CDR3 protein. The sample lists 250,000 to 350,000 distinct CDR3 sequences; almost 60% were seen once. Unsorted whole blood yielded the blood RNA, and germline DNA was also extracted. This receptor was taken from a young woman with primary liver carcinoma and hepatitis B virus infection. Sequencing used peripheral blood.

The chain's CDR3 is CASSLIRASISPLHF. The DNA for the CDR3 is TGTGCCAGCAGTTTAATCAGAGCTTCAATTTCACCCCTCCACTTT. The chain joins TRBV12-3 or TRBV12-4 to TRBJ1-6; unclear D gene. The CDR3 extends over 15 amino acids. V was shortened by 2 bases and J by 9 bases, with 14 bases between the two germline ends.